This entry lists 29 T cell receptor beta chains sequenced from one sample in a study of T cell changes during pregnancy in multiple sclerosis. Generated by immunoSEQ multiplex PCR, the TCRdb table keeps only in-frame clones and is missing some. Here the sample spans some 80,000 clones, about 90% being singletons. The sequenced sample was peripheral blood, obtained before pregnancy. These receptors were obtained from a female donor with multiple sclerosis, enrolled in a pregnancy study.

V and J are TRBV27 and TRBJ1-5; D is ambiguous. CDR1 MNHEY and CDR2 SMNVEV come from the germline V gene (reference sequence). The length of the CDR3 is 14 residues. The germline V and J ends were trimmed by 2 bases and 2 bases, with 7 bases remaining between them. The CDR3 loop is CASSLTGGNQPQHF. The CDR3 DNA reads as TGTGCCAGCAGTTTAACCGGGGGCAATCAGCCCCAGCATTTT.

The chain employs TRBV7-8 and TRBJ2-7; D is uncertain. Trimming stripped 4 bases from V and 1 base from J, with 8 bases between. The V gene's germline CDR1 is SGHVS and CDR2 FQNEAQ. The CDR3 is made up of 13 amino acids. This CDR3 is CASSSFFSYEQYF. CDR3 in DNA: TGTGCCAGCAGCTCCTTCTTTTCCTACGAGCAGTACTTC.

The rearrangement links TRBV28 to TRBJ2-2, with 7 nucleotides matching TRBD2. V was clipped by 4 bases and J by 3 bases; unmatched bases: 8. This CDR3 has 16 residues. Germline V lookup: CDR1 MDHEN, CDR2 SYDVKM. The CDR3 spells CASSSMGGYDTGELFF. CDR3 nucleotide sequence: TGTGCCAGCAGTTCCATGGGGGGGTACGACACCGGGGAGCTGTTTTTT.

J is TRBJ2-2 and V is TRBV19; D possibly corresponds to TRBD1 (6 bases). Deletions cut 6 bases from V and 4 bases from J, with 18 bases between. The CDR3 length is 16 residues. Germline values: CDR1 LNHDA, CDR2 SQIVND (reference sequence). The CDR3 DNA reads TGTGCCAGTAGGGACCCTGGACAGCGTCCCACCGGGGAGCTGTTTTTT. Its protein product is CASRDPGQRPTGELFF.

The table lists this clone with a count of one. The V and J genes are TRBV9 and TRBJ2-3; D is perhaps TRBD2 (5 bases). Trimming removed 0 bases from V and 2 bases from J, with 10 bases in between. The CDR3 length is 15 residues. Germline CDR1 is SGDLS and CDR2 is YYNGEE. The chain's CDR3 is CASSVASGYTDTQYF. The CDR3 DNA sequence: TGTGCCAGCAGCGTAGCGAGCGGCTACACAGATACGCAGTATTTT.

The chain recombines TRBV4-2 with TRBJ2-7; 12 bases align to TRBD2. V was pared by 4 bases and J by 4 bases, with 5 bases of the junction left unmatched. Germline V CDR1 and CDR2: LGHNA, YNFKEQ. The CDR3 has 15 residues. The CDR3 bases are TGTGCCAGCAGCCGCCTGACTAGCGGGAGTTACGAGCAGTACTTC. Its translation: CASSRLTSGSYEQYF.

This sequence joins TRBV7-8 and TRBJ2-1; no clear D gene. Trimming stripped 5 bases from V and 6 bases from J, with 11 bases between. Germline V gene data show CDR1 as SGHVS and CDR2 as FQNEAQ. The CDR3 spans 13 residues. In nucleotides, the CDR3 is TGTGCCAGCAGCCGCGCGAGGTTCAATGAGCAGTTCTTC. It is translated as CASSRARFNEQFF. The full variable domain, its missing parts supplied by reference TRBV7-8 and TRBJ2-1, is GAGVSQSPRYKVAKRGQDVALRCDPISGHVSLFWYQQALGQGPEFLTYFQNEAQLDKSGLPSDRFFAERPEGSVSTLKIQRTQQEDSAVYLCASSRARFNEQFFGPGTRLTVL.

The chain recombines TRBV7-8 with TRBJ2-1; 8 nucleotides line up with TRBD1. The junction had 9 bases not matched to a gene; V was cut back by 5 bases and J by 6 bases. This CDR3 has 15 residues. Germline V gene data show CDR1 as SGHVS and CDR2 as FQNEAQ. CDR3 coding DNA: TGTGCCAGCAGCCGCGACAGGGGTACTGTCAATGAGCAGTTCTTC. Residues: CASSRDRGTVNEQFF.

The chain couples TRBV7-2 to TRBJ2-1; 10 positions match TRBD1. This CDR3 has 16 residues. V lost 6 bases, J lost 0 bases, and 5 bases stayed unmatched. Germline V gene data show CDR1 as SGHTA and CDR2 as FQGNSA. The CDR3 DNA follows: TGTGCCAGCAGGCCCGGGACAGGGGCCTCCTACAATGAGCAGTTCTTC. Translating gives CASRPGTGASYNEQFF.

This rearrangement joins TRBV7-8 to TRBJ1-1; D is undetermined. Germline loops: CDR1 SGHVS, CDR2 FQNEAQ. The CDR3 spans 12 residues. The V end was cut by 9 bases, the J end by 4 bases, with 12 bases between. CDR3 nucleotides: TGTGCCAGTCAGGTGGTAAGCACTGAAGCTTTCTTT. Translation gives CASQVVSTEAFF.

This clone has a handful of counts. The V and J genes are TRBV5-1 and TRBJ2-3; tentatively, D is TRBD2 (5 bases). This CDR3 spans 13 amino acids. The V gene's germline CDR1 is SGHRS and CDR2 YFSETQ. Trimming pared 4 bases from V and 4 bases from J, leaving 10 bases between. The CDR3 region has the DNA TGCGCCAGCAGCGGGGAGTCCTCAGATACGCAGTATTTT. This sequence encodes CASSGESSDTQYF.

Only one count was recorded for this clone. The chain combines TRBV5-1 with TRBJ2-1; 7 bases are a match to TRBD2. CDR3 length equals 15 residues. The V segment lost 1 base and the J segment 4 bases; nucleotides outside the gene matches: 5. CDR1 is SGHRS and CDR2 is YFSETQ in the germline V gene. The DNA of the CDR3 is TGCGCCAGCAGCTTGCTAAGCGGGATGTACAATGAGCAGTTCTTC. It encodes CASSLLSGMYNEQFF. Combining the CDR3 with reference TRBV5-1 and TRBJ2-1 gives the whole variable domain KAGVTQTPRYLIKTRGQQVTLSCSPISGHRSVSWYQQTPGQGLQFLFEYFSETQRNKGNFPGRFSGRQFSNSRSEMNVSTLELGDSALYLCASSLLSGMYNEQFFGPGTRLTVL.

This clone appeared a single time. The gene calls are TRBV2 and TRBJ2-1; 10 bases agree with TRBD2. The CDR3 has 14 residues. Trimming removed 10 bases from V and 8 bases from J; junction bases left unmatched: 11. Germline V CDR1 and CDR2: SNHLY, FYNNEI. The CDR3 nucleotides are TGTGCCACCCTGCCGGGACTAGCGTTCGATGAGCAGTTCTTC. This encodes CATLPGLAFDEQFF.

This chain connects TRBV5-8 to TRBJ2-7, with 9 bases identical to TRBD1. V lost 1 base, J lost 3 bases, and 8 bases stayed unmatched. CDR1 is SGHTS and CDR2 is YDEGEE in the germline V gene. The CDR3 extends over 16 amino acids. CDR3 coding DNA: TGTGCCAGCAGCTTGATGGCGACAGGGGGACTCTACGAGCAGTACTTC. This codes for CASSLMATGGLYEQYF.

CDR3 nucleotide sequence: TGTGCCACCAGCAGAGCCCGTTACAATGAGCAGTTCTTC. Its translation is CATSRARYNEQFF. The chain has TRBV15 and TRBJ2-1; D call uncertain. V was trimmed by 1 base and J by 4 bases, leaving 5 bases between them. Germline CDR1 is LNHNV and CDR2 is YYDKDF (reference sequence). CDR3 length: 13 residues. Full variable domain (remainder filled in from reference TRBV15 and TRBJ2-1): DAMVIQNPRYQVTQFGKPVTLSCSQTLNHNVMYWYQQKSSQAPKLLFHYYDKDFNNEADTPDNFQSRRPNTSFCFLDIRSPGLGDTAMYLCATSRARYNEQFFGPGTRLTVL.

V is TRBV15 and J is TRBJ2-1; 12 bases align to TRBD2. CDR3 size: 15 residues. After removal of 1 base from V and 8 bases from J, the junction contained 3 bases not matched to a gene. The V gene's germline CDR1 is LNHNV and CDR2 YYDKDF (reference sequence). CDR3 region: CATSRGTSGTYEQFF. CDR3 nucleotide sequence: TGTGCCACCAGCAGAGGGACTAGCGGGACCTATGAGCAGTTCTTC.

There are a few counts of this clone. The chain couples TRBV5-1 to TRBJ2-2; 8 positions agree with TRBD2. CDR3 length: 24 amino acids. V lost 4 bases, J lost 0 bases, and 29 bases stayed unmatched. Per germline, CDR1 SGHRS and CDR2 YFSETQ. The DNA of the CDR3 is TGCGCCAGCAGCCGACCACCCGGGGGACTAGGATCCGCGGGACTGCTATCGAACACCGGGGAGCTGTTTTTT. Its protein product is CASSRPPGGLGSAGLLSNTGELFF.

The CDR3 DNA sequence: TGTGCCTGGAGTGCTGGACAGGGACGGAACGAGCAGTACTTC. Amino acid sequence: CAWSAGQGRNEQYF. The chain has TRBV30 and TRBJ2-7, with 8 nucleotides matching TRBD1. V shed 1 base, J shed 5 bases, and the junction held 7 bases outside the gene matches. CDR1 GTSNPN and CDR2 SVGIG come from the germline V gene (reference sequence). The CDR3 loop spans 14 amino acids.

This chain links TRBV20-1 with TRBJ1-3, with D possibly TRBD1 on 5 matching bases. Trimming shortened V by 4 bases and J by 7 bases, and 8 bases separated the two germline ends. Germline V gene data show CDR1 as DFQATT and CDR2 as SNEGSKA (reference sequence). This CDR3 has 11 residues. CDR3 sequence (DNA): TGCAGTGCTAAGCAGGGTAACACCATATATTTT. Residues: CSAKQGNTIYF.

The V gene is TRBV28, the J gene TRBJ2-5; D is possibly TRBD2 (6 bases). CDR3 size: 14 residues. V was clipped by 10 bases and J by 8 bases, with 23 bases between them. The germline V gene has CDR1 MDHEN and CDR2 SYDVKM. The CDR3 nucleotides read TGTGCCATCAGCGACGGGGGTCCGTCAGAAACCCAGTACTTC. Translated: CAISDGGPSETQYF. Full variable domain (missing parts from reference TRBV28 and TRBJ2-5): DVKVTQSSRYLVKRTGEKVFLECVQDMDHENMFWYRQDPGLGLRLIYFSYDVKMKEKGDIPEGYSVSREKKERFSLILESASTNQTSMYLCAISDGGPSETQYFGPGTRLLVL.

V usage is TRBV28 and J usage is TRBJ2-1; 13 bases fit TRBD2. Germline V gene sequence: CDR1 MDHEN, CDR2 SYDVKM. The CDR3 length is 17 residues. V shed 5 bases and J 6 bases; nucleotides not matched to a gene: 10. CDR3 sequence: CASSPGLAGRVVNEQFF. As DNA, the CDR3 is TGTGCCAGCAGTCCGGGACTAGCGGGAAGGGTTGTCAATGAGCAGTTCTTC.

The V and J genes are TRBV19 and TRBJ2-7; TRBD2 matches at 8 bases. Germline CDR1 reads LNHDA; CDR2 reads SQIVND (reference sequence). The junction had 7 bases not matched to a gene; V was cut back by 8 bases and J by 1 base. This CDR3 comprises 14 residues. CDR3 sequence: CASGAGVGSYEQYF. Here the CDR3 DNA reads TGTGCCAGTGGAGCGGGAGTTGGATCCTACGAGCAGTACTTC. Full variable domain (rest looked up from reference TRBV19 and TRBJ2-7): DGGITQSPKYLFRKEGQNVTLSCEQNLNHDAMYWYRQDPGQGLRLIYYSQIVNDFQKGDIAEGYSVSREKKESFPLTVTSAQKNPTAFYLCASGAGVGSYEQYFGPGTRLTVT.

This chain's CDR3 is CSVEPGPYGYTF. Here the CDR3 DNA reads TGCAGCGTTGAACCAGGGCCCTATGGCTACACCTTC. The chain is built from TRBV29-1 and TRBJ1-2; D is perhaps TRBD1 (5 bases). Germline V gene lookup returns CDR1 SQVTM and CDR2 ANQGSEA. The CDR3 has 12 residues. V lost 2 bases and J 4 bases, leaving 8 bases between the germline ends.

The J gene is TRBJ1-2, the V gene TRBV2, with TRBD1 identical over 7 bases. V dropped 7 bases and J dropped 3; count of bases not matched to a gene: 11. Germline lookup yields CDR1 SNHLY and CDR2 FYNNEI. CDR3 size: 15 residues. The CDR3 region is CASTRKAGTDYGYTF. The CDR3 DNA reads as TGTGCCAGCACCCGTAAAGCCGGGACAGACTATGGCTACACCTTC.

The CDR3 DNA reads TGTGCCAGTACTCCCCCTCTTAGCTCTGGAAACACCATATATTTT. As protein: CASTPPLSSGNTIYF. The chain carries TRBV19 and TRBJ1-3; D not resolved. The V end lost 7 bases, the J end lost 0 bases, and 13 bases lay between the germline ends. The germline gives CDR1 LNHDA, CDR2 SQIVND (reference sequence). The CDR3 sequence is 15 residues long.

The chain links TRBV5-1 to TRBJ2-5; 7 bases are shared with TRBD1. After removal of 6 bases from V and 0 bases from J, the junction contained 5 bases not matched to a gene. The CDR3 has 14 amino acids. Germline V gives CDR1 SGHRS, CDR2 YFSETQ. The CDR3 DNA reads as TGCGCCAGCACAAACCAGGGGGACCAAGAGACCCAGTACTTC. Its translation: CASTNQGDQETQYF.

The chain links TRBV19 to TRBJ1-5; D remains ambiguous. V lost 3 bases and J lost 2, with 8 bases in between. Germline values: CDR1 LNHDA, CDR2 SQIVND (reference sequence). This CDR3 is 14 amino acids long. CDR3 nucleotides: TGTGCCAGTAGTATCAGCGGGGGCAATCAGCCCCAGCATTTT. Translating gives CASSISGGNQPQHF.

This clone showed up just a few times. This chain joins TRBV7-9 and TRBJ1-1; D is undetermined. The CDR3 runs to 15 residues. Germline V gene data show CDR1 as SEHNR and CDR2 as FQNEAQ (reference sequence). Trimming removed 2 bases from V and 0 bases from J, with 10 bases in between. CDR3 DNA sequence: TGTGCCAGCAGCTTATCGTCAGATTTGAACACTGAAGCTTTCTTT. Translation: CASSLSSDLNTEAFF.

The CDR3 DNA sequence: TGTGCCATCAGTGAGCCGTTCTACGAGCAGTACTTC. Translation gives CAISEPFYEQYF. V is TRBV10-3 and J is TRBJ2-7, with D unclear. CDR3 length equals 12 residues. Trimming shortened V by 2 bases and J by 3 bases, and 5 bases separated the two germline ends. CDR1 is ENHRY, CDR2 SYGVKD, per germline.